The 3 T cell receptor beta chains below all came from one sample that was sequenced in a study of beta chain features in type 1 diabetes. The isolated RNA, all of it, was reverse transcribed, so expressed TCRB transcripts were what got sequenced. Assay used: immunoSEQ multiplex PCR; TCRdb lists only in-frame clones, some missing. The sample comprises roughly 290,000 clones, 8% of which are singletons, and roughly 1% rests with the top ten. Sequencing was done on a sample of central memory CD4+ T cells from blood. These receptors were obtained from a woman aged 18-29 years in good health.

The J gene is TRBJ1-6, the V gene TRBV19, with D uncertain. V lost 7 bases and J lost 6, with 13 bases in between. Germline CDR1 is LNHDA and CDR2 is SQIVND (reference sequence). The CDR3 spans 14 residues. CDR3 in amino acids: CASIGQASNSPLHF. The CDR3 DNA sequence: TGTGCCAGTATCGGGCAGGCGAGTAATTCACCCCTCCACTTT.

This clone was counted only a few times. The chain links TRBV30 to TRBJ1-1; D might be TRBD1 (5 bases). Trimming left V 4 bases short and J 4 bases short, with 10 bases between. This CDR3 comprises 12 residues. Germline V lookup: CDR1 GTSNPN, CDR2 SVGIG (reference sequence). DNA of the CDR3: TGTGCCTGGACAGGGCTGTTCACTGAAGCTTTCTTT. As protein: CAWTGLFTEAFF.

This clone was recorded many times. V is TRBV6-6 and J is TRBJ2-7; TRBD2 is a possible D gene (5 bases). CDR1 is MNHNY and CDR2 is SVGAGI in the germline V gene (reference sequence). Trimming pared 7 bases from V and 0 bases from J, leaving 13 bases between. This CDR3 spans 14 amino acids. The CDR3 sequence is CASKRTGSSYEQYF. The CDR3 region has the DNA TGTGCCAGCAAACGGACGGGAAGCTCCTACGAGCAGTACTTC.